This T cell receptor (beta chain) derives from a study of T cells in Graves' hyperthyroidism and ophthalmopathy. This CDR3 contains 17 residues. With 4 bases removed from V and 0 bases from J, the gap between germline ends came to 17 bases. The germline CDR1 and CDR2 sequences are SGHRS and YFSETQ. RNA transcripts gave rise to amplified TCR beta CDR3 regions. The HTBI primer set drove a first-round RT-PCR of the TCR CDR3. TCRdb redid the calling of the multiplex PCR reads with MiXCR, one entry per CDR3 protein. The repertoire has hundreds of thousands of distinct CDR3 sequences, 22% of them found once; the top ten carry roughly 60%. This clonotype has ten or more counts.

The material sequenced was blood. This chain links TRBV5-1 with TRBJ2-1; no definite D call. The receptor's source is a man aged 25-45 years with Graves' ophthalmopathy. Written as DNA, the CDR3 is TGCGCCAGCAGCCTGGGTCGTCTAGTTTACTCCTACAATGAGCAGTTCTTC. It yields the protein CASSLGRLVYSYNEQFF.